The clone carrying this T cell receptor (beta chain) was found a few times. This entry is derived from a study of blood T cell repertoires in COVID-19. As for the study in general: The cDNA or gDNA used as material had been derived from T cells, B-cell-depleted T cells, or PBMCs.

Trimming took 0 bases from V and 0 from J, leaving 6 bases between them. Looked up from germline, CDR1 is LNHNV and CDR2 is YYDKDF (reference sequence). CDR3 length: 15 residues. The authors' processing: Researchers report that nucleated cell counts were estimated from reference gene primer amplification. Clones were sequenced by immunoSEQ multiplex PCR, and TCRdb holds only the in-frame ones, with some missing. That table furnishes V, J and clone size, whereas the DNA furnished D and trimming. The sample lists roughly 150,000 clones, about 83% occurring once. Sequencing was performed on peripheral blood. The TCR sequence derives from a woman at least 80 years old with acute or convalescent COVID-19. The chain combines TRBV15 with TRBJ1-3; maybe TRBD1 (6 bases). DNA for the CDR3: TGTGCCACCAGCAGAGACAGGGGCTCTGGAAACACCATATATTTT. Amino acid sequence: CATSRDRGSGNTIYF. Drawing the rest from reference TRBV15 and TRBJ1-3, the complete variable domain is DAMVIQNPRYQVTQFGKPVTLSCSQTLNHNVMYWYQQKSSQAPKLLFHYYDKDFNNEADTPDNFQSRRPNTSFCFLDIRSPGLGDTAMYLCATSRDRGSGNTIYFGEGSWLTVV.